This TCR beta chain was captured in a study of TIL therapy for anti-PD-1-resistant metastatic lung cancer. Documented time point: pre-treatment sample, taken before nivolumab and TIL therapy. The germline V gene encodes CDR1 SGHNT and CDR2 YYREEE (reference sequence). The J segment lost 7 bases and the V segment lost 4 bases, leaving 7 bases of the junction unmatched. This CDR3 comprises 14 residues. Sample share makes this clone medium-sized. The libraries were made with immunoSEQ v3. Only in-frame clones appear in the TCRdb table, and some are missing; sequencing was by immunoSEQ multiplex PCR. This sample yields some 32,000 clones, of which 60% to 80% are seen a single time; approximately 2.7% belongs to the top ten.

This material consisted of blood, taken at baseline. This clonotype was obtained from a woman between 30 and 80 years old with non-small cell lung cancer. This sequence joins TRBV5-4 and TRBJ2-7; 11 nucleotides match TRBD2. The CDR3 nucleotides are TGTGCCAGCAGCCGCCCGGGACTAGCGGCTGAGCAGTACTTC. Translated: CASSRPGLAAEQYF. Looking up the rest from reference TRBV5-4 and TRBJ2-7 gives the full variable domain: ETGVTQSPTHLIKTRGQQVTLRCSSQSGHNTVSWYQQALGQGPQFIFQYYREEENGRGNFPPRFSGLQFPNYSSELNVNALELDDSALYLCASSRPGLAAEQYFGPGTRLTVT.